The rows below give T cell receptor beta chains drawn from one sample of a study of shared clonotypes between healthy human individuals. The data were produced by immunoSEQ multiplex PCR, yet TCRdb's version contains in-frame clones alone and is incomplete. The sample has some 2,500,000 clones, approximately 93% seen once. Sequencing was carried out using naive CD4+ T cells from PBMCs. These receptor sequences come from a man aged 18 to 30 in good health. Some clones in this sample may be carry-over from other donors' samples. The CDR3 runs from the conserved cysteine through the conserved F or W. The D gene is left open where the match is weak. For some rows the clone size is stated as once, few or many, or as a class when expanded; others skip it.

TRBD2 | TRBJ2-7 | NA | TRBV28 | TGTGCCAGCAGTTTAGTCGGGAGGGCCTACGAGCAGTACTTC | CASSLVGRAYEQYF
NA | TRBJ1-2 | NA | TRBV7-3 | TGTGCCAGCAGCCAGGCTCCGGGACTAAACTATGGCTACACCTTC | CASSQAPGLNYGYTF
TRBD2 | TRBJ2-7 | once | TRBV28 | TGTGCCAGCAGACTCCTTGACCCCTACGGGAGGGCCGATTACGAGCAGTACTTC | CASRLLDPYGRADYEQYF
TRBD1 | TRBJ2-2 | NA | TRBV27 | TGTGCCAGCGGGCAGATGGGGACAGACTCCTCCTTGAACACCGGGGAGCTGTTTTTT | CASGQMGTDSSLNTGELFF
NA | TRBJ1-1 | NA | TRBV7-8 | TGTGTCAGCAGCTCCCAGGGGACCGCTTTCTTT | CVSSSQGTAFF
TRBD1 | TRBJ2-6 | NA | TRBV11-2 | TGTGCCAGCAGCCTCCGCCCGGGACAGACTTACTCTGGGGCCAACGTCCTGACTTTC | CASSLRPGQTYSGANVLTF
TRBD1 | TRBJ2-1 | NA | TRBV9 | TGTGCCAGCAGCGTAGGGACAGGGTTCACGAATGAGCAGTTCTTC | CASSVGTGFTNEQFF
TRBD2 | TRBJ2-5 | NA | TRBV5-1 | TGCGCCAGCAGCTCCGGACTAGCGGGGGGGGAGACCCAGTACTTC | CASSSGLAGGETQYF
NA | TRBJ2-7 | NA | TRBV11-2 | TGTGCCAGCAGCCCATGGGACCGAGCCTACGAGCAGTACTTC | CASSPWDRAYEQYF
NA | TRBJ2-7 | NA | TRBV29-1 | TGCAGCGCCTACGGACCCCTTGGAGGGAACGAGCAGTACTTC | CSAYGPLGGNEQYF
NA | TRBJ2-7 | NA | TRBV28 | TGTGCCAGCAGTTCCCTCGGGTCGGGCCGCTACGAGCAGTACTTC | CASSSLGSGRYEQYF
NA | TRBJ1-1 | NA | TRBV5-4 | TGTGCCAGCAGCTTGGAACCGGGCGGGGGGAACACTGAAGCTTTCTTT | CASSLEPGGGNTEAFF
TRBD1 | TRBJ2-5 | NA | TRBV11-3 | TGTGCCAGCAGCTTAGGGGGGACAGGGGGCATGAAGACCCAGTACTTC | CASSLGGTGGMKTQYF
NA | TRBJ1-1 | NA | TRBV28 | TGTGCCAGCAGCCCCGGGGGTCGGGGGGCTACTGAAGCTTTCTTT | CASSPGGRGATEAFF
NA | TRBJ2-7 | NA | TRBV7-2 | TGTGCCAGCAGCGCCCGGACAGCGAACTCCTACGAGCAGTACTTC | CASSARTANSYEQYF
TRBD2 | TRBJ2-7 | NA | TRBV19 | TGTGCCAGCAATACTTTAGCGGGAATTACCTACGAGCAGTACTTC | CASNTLAGITYEQYF
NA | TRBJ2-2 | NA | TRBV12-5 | TGTGCTAGTGGTTTCCCTACCATTAGCGGGACAGCCCCCGGGGAGCTGTTTTTT | CASGFPTISGTAPGELFF
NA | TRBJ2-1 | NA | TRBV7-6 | TGTGCCAGCAGCTTAGTCGGGCGGGGTTACAATGAGCAGTTCTTC | CASSLVGRGYNEQFF
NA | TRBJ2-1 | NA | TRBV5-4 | TGTGCCAGCAGCCAGACCTACAATGAGCAGTTCTTC | CASSQTYNEQFF
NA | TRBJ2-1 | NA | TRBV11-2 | TGTGCCAGCAGCTTAGCTAGCTTCTTGGAGCAGTTCTTC | CASSLASFLEQFF
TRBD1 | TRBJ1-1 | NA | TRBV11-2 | TGTGCCAGCAGCACACGACAGGGGCGGGGGAACACTGAAGCTTTCTTT | CASSTRQGRGNTEAFF
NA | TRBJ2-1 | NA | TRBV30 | TGTGCCTGGAGTGGTCGTGGGGGGAATGAGCAGTTCTTC | CAWSGRGGNEQFF
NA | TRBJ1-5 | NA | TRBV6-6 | TGTGCCAGCAGCCACGGAACAGCTAGCAATCAGCCCCAGCATTTT | CASSHGTASNQPQHF
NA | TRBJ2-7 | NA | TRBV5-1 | TGCGCCAGCAGTCCGTCCTCCGGGACACCGGGCGCCTACGAGCAGTACTTC | CASSPSSGTPGAYEQYF
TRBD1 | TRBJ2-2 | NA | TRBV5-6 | TGTGCCAGCACCGACGACAGGGGATCCGGGGAGCTGTTTTTT | CASTDDRGSGELFF
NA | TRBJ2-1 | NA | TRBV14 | TGTGCCAGCAGCCAAGGAAAATTCGCCCGGTCCTACAATGAGCAGTTCTTC | CASSQGKFARSYNEQFF
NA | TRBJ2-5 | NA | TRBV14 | TGTGCCAGCAGCCAAGCACAACTAGTGACCCAGTACTTC | CASSQAQLVTQYF
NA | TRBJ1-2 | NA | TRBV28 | TGTGCCAGCAGTCCGTCCGGGTTTTTCTATGGCTACACCTTC | CASSPSGFFYGYTF
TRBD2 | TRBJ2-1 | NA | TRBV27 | TGTGCCAGCAGTTTCGAGCTCAGAGCGGGAAGGTCCTACAATGAGCAGTTCTTC | CASSFELRAGRSYNEQFF
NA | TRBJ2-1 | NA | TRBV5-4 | TGTGCCAGCAGCCAATACAGGGTCCTCCTTGGCAATGAGCAGTTCTTC | CASSQYRVLLGNEQFF
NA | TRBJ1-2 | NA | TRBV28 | TGTGCCAGCAGACCCCGAGATGGCTACACCTTC | CASRPRDGYTF
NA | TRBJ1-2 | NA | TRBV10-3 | TGTGCCATCACCGGAAATCTAAACCAAAATGGCTACACCTTC | CAITGNLNQNGYTF
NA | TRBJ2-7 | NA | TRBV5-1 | TGCGCCAGCAGCTTGGATAGCGGCTCCTACGAGCAGTACTTC | CASSLDSGSYEQYF
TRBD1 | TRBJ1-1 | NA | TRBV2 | TGTGCCAGCATCCAGAGTGGTTGGACAGGGGGCACTGAAGCTTTCTTT | CASIQSGWTGGTEAFF
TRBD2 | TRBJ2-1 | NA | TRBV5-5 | TGTGCCAGCAGCCCACAAGCCGGTACTAGCGGGGTCAATGAGCAGTTCTTC | CASSPQAGTSGVNEQFF
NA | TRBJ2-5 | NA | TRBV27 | TGTGCCAGCAGTTCCGCTCGGTTCGACGGGGCCCAGTACTTC | CASSSARFDGAQYF